Sequencing of this T cell receptor beta chain was carried out in a study of T cell repertoires in cytomegalovirus infection. About the study: The study used recently identified HLA-C-restricted and well-studied HLA-B-restricted CMV epitopes. Both a matching HLA type and CMV infection were indicated by public TCR beta signatures. General study findings and limits: Dominant in the ex vivo response were TCR beta clonotypes restricted by HLA-C and specific for CMV.

One entry per CDR3 protein, called by TCRdb with MiXCR from the reads. Among 20,000 to 25,000 distinct CDR3 sequences, 35% to 45% were seen once, and the ten largest hold over 85%. A word on this clonotype: What it recognizes is unknown.

The CDR3 extends over 15 amino acids. Germline loops: CDR1 SGHTA, CDR2 FQGTGA. V lost 3 bases and J 14 bases, leaving 25 bases between the germline ends. This specimen was CD8+ T cells from cultured PBMCs, taken from culture after CMV antigen stimulation. The rearrangement uses TRBV7-3 and TRBJ1-1; D is possibly TRBD1 (6 bases). The sequence was collected from a human donor in good health (CMV status not recorded). Some clones in this sample may be carry-over from other donors' samples. CDR3 amino acids: CASSLPEGRDTEEFF. The CDR3 DNA reads as TGTGCCAGCAGCTTGCCGGAAGGAAGGGACACTGAAGAGTTCTTT.